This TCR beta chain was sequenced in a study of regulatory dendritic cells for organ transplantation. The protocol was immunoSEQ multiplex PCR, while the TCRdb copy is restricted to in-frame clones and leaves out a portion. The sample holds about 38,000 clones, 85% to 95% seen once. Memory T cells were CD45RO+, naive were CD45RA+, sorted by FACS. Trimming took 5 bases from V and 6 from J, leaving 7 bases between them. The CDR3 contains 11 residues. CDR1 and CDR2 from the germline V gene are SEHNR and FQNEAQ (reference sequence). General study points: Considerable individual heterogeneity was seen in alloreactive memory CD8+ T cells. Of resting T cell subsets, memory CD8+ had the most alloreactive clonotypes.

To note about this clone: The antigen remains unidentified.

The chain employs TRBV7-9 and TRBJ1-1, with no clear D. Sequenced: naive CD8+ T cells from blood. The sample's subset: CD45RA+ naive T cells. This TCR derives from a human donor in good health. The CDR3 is CASSAASEAFF. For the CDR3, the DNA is TGTGCCAGCAGCGCTGCGTCTGAAGCTTTCTTT. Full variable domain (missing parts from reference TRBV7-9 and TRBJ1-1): DTGVSQNPRHKITKRGQNVTFRCDPISEHNRLYWYRQTLGQGPEFLTYFQNEAQLEKSRLLSDRFSAERPKGSFSTLEIQRTEQGDSAMYLCASSAASEAFFGQGTRLTVV.